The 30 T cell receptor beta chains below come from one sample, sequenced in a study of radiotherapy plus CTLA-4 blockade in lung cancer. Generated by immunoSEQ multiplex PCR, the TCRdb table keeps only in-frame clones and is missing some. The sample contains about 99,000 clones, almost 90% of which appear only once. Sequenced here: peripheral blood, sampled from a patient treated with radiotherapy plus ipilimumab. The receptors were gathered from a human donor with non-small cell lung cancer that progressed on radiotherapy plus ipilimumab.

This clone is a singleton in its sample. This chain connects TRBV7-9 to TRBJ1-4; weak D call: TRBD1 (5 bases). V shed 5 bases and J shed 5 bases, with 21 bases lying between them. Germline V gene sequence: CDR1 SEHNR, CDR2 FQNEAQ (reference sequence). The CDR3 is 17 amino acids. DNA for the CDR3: TGTGCCAGCAGCATCCGACCGCCGGGACGGCAGAATGAAAAACTGTTTTTT. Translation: CASSIRPPGRQNEKLFF. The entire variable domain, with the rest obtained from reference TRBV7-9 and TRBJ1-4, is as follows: DTGVSQNPRHKITKRGQNVTFRCDPISEHNRLYWYRQTLGQGPEFLTYFQNEAQLEKSRLLSDRFSAERPKGSFSTLEIQRTEQGDSAMYLCASSIRPPGRQNEKLFFGSGTQLSVL.

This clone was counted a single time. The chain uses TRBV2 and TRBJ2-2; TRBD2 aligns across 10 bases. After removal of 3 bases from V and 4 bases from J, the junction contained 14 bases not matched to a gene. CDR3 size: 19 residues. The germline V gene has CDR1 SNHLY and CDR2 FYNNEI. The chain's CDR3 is CASSDRSPAGGVGTGELFF. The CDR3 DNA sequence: TGTGCCAGCAGTGATCGATCCCCAGCGGGAGGGGTCGGCACCGGGGAGCTGTTTTTT.

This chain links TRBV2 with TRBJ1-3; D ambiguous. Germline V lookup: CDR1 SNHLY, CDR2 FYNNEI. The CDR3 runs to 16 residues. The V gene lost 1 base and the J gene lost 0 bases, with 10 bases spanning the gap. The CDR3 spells CASSEGLPGSGNTIYF. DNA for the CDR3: TGTGCCAGCAGTGAAGGACTCCCCGGCTCTGGAAACACCATATATTTT.

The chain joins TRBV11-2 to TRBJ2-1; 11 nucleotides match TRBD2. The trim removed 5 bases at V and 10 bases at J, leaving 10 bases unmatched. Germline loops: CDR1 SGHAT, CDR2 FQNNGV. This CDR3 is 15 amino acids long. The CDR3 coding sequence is TGTGCCAGCAGCCCCGGACTAGCGGGTCCTATAGAGCAGTTCTTC. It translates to CASSPGLAGPIEQFF.

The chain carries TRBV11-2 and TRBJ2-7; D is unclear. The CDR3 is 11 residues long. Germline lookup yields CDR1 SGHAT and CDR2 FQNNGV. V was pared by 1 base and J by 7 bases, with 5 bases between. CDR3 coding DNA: TGTGCCAGCAGCTTAGGGGTGGAGCAGTACTTC. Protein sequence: CASSLGVEQYF.

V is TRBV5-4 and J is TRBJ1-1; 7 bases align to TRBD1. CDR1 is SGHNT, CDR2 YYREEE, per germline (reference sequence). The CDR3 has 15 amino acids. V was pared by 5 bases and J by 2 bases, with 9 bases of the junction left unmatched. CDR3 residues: CASSRPGQNNTEAFF. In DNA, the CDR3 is TGTGCCAGCAGTCGCCCGGGACAGAATAACACTGAAGCTTTCTTT.

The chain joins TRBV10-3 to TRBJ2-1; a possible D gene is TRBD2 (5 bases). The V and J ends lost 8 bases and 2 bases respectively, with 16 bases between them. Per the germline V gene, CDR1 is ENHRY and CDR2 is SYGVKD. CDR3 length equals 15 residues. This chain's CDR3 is CAISGTPPTYNEQFF. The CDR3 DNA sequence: TGTGCCATCTCGGGAACTCCTCCTACCTACAATGAGCAGTTCTTC.

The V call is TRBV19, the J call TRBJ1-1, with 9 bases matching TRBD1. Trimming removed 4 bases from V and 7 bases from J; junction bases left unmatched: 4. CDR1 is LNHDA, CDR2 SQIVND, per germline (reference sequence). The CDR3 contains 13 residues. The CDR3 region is CASSRTGEHEAFF. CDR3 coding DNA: TGTGCCAGTAGTAGGACAGGGGAACATGAAGCTTTCTTT.

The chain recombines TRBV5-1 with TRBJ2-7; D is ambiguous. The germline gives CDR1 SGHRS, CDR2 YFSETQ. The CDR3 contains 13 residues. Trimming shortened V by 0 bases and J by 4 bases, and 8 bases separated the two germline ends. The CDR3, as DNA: TGCGCCAGCAGCTTGGCAGTCGGGTACGAGCAGTACTTC. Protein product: CASSLAVGYEQYF.

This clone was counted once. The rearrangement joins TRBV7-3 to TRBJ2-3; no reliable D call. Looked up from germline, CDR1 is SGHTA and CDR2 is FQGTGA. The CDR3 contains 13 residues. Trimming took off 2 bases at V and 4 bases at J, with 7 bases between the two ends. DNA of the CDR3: TGTGCCAGCAGCTTATCGATTTCAGATACGCAGTATTTT. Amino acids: CASSLSISDTQYF. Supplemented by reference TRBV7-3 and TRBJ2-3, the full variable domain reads GAGVSQTPSNKVTEKGKYVELRCDPISGHTALYWYRQSLGQGPEFLIYFQGTGAADDSGLPNDRFFAVRPEGSVSTLKIQRTERGDSAVYLCASSLSISDTQYFGPGTRLTVL.

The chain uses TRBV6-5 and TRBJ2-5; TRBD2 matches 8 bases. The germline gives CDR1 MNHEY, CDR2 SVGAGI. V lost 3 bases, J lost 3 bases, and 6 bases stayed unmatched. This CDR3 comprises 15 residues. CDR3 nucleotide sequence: TGTGCCAGCAGTTATCTCCCGGGGGGGGAAGAGACCCAGTACTTC. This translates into CASSYLPGGEETQYF.

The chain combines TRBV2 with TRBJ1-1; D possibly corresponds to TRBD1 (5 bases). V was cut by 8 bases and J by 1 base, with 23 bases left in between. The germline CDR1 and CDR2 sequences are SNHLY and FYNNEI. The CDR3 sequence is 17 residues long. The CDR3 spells CASARGTPRNPNTEAFF. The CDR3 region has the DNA TGTGCCAGCGCTAGAGGGACCCCACGGAACCCGAACACTGAAGCTTTCTTT.

In nucleotides, the CDR3 is TGTGCCAGCAGCTTAGTTGGCCCGGGACAGGGTCCCTCGGAGCAGTACTTC. Translation: CASSLVGPGQGPSEQYF. The chain couples TRBV7-8 to TRBJ2-7; 9 bases match TRBD1. Germline V CDR1 and CDR2: SGHVS, FQNEAQ. V lost 1 base and J lost 7; bases outside the gene matches: 14. The CDR3 runs to 17 residues.

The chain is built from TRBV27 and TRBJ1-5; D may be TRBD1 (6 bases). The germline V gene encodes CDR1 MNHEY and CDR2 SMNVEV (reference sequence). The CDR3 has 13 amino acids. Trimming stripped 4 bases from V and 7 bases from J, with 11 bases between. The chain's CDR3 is CASSYRERQPQHF. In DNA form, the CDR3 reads TGTGCCAGCAGTTACAGGGAACGGCAGCCCCAGCATTTT.

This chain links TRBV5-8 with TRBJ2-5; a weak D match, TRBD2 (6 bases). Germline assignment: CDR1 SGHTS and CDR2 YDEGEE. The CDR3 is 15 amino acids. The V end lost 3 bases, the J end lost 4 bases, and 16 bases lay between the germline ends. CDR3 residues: CASSWGTATRETQYF. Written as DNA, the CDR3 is TGTGCCAGCAGCTGGGGGACTGCAACCAGAGAGACCCAGTACTTC.

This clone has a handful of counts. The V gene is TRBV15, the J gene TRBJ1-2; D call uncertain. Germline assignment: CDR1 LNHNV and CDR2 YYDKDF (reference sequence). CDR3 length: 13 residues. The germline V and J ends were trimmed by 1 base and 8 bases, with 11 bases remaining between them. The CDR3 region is CATSRGPGRGYTF. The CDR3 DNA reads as TGTGCCACCAGCAGAGGCCCCGGACGCGGCTACACCTTC.

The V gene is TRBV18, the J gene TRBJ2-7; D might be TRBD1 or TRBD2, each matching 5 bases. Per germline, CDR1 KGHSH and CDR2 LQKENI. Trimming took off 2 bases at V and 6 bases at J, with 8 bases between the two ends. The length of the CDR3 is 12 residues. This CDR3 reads CASSPSGGEQYF. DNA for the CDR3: TGTGCCAGCTCACCATCTGGGGGCGAGCAGTACTTC.

The CDR3 region is CASGRGASRYNEQFF. CDR3 DNA: TGTGCCAGCGGTAGGGGGGCTAGTCGCTACAATGAGCAGTTCTTC. The chain is built from TRBV6-5 and TRBJ2-1; D may be TRBD1 or TRBD2 (6 bases each). V was clipped by 8 bases and J by 3 bases, with 17 bases between them. The CDR3 is made up of 15 amino acids. Germline assignment: CDR1 MNHEY and CDR2 SVGAGI.

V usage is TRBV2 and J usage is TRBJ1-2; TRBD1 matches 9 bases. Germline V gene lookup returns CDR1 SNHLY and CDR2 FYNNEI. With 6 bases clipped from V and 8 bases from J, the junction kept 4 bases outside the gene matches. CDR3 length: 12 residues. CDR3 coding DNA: TGTGCCAGCAGGCTACAGGGGGCCGGCTACACCTTC. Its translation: CASRLQGAGYTF.

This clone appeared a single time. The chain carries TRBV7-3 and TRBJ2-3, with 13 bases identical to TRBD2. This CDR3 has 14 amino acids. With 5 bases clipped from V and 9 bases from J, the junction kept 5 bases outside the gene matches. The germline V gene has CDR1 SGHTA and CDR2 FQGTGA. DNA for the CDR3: TGTGCCAGCAGCGCCGGGACTAGCGGGGCCACGCAGTATTTT. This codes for CASSAGTSGATQYF.

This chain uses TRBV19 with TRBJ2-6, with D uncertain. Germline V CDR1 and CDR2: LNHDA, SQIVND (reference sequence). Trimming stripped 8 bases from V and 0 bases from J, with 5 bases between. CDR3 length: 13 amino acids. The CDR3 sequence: CASENSGANVLTF. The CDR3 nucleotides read TGTGCCAGTGAGAACTCTGGGGCCAACGTCCTGACTTTC.

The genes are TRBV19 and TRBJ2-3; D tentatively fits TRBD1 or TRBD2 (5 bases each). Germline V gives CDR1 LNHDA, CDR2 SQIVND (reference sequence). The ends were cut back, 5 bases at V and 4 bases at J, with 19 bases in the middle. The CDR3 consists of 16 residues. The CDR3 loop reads CASSVTGTPLADTQYF. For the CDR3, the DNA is TGTGCCAGTAGTGTCACCGGGACGCCGCTCGCAGATACGCAGTATTTT.

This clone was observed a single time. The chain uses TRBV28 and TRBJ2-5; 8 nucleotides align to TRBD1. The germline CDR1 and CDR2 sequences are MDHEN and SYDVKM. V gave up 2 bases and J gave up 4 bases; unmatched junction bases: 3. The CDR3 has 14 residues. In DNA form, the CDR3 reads TGTGCCAGCAGTTTAACCACAGGGGGAGAGACCCAGTACTTC. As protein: CASSLTTGGETQYF. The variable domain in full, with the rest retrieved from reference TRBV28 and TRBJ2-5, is DVKVTQSSRYLVKRTGEKVFLECVQDMDHENMFWYRQDPGLGLRLIYFSYDVKMKEKGDIPEGYSVSREKKERFSLILESASTNQTSMYLCASSLTTGGETQYFGPGTRLLVL.

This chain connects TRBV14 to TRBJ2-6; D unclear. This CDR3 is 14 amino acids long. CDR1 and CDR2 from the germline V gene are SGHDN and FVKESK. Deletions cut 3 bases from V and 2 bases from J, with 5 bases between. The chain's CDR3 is CASSHTTGANVLTF. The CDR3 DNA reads TGTGCCAGCAGCCATACCACTGGGGCCAACGTCCTGACTTTC.

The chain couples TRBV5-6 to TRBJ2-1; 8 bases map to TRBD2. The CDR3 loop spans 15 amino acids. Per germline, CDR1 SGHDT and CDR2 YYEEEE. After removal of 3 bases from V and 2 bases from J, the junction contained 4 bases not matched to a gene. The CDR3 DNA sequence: TGTGCCAGCAGCTCAGCGGGGGCGCCCTACAATGAGCAGTTCTTC. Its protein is CASSSAGAPYNEQFF.

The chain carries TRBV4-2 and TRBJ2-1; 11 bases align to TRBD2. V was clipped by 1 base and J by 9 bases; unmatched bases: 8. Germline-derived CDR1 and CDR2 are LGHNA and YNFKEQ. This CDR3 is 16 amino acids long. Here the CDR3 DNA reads TGTGCCAGCAGCCAAGGCATAGCGGGAGGGCCGGTTGAGCAGTTCTTC. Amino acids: CASSQGIAGGPVEQFF.

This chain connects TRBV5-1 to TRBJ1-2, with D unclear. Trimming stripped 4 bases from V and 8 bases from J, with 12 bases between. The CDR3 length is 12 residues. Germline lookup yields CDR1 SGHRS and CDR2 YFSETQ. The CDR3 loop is CASSLRPGGYTF. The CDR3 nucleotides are TGCGCCAGCAGCCTCCGTCCGGGGGGCTACACCTTC.

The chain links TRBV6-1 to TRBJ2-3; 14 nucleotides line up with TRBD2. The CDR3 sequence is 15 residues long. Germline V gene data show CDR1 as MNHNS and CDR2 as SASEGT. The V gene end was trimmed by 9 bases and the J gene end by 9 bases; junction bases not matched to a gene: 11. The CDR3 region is CASGSGTSGSETQYF. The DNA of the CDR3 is TGTGCCAGTGGATCCGGGACTAGCGGGAGTGAGACGCAGTATTTT.

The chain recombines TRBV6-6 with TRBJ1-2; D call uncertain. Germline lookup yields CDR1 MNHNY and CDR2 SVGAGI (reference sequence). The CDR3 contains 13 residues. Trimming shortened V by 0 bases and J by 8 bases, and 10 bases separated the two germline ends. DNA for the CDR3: TGTGCCAGCAGTTACTCGACGGGAGGCGGCTACACCTTC. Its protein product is CASSYSTGGGYTF.

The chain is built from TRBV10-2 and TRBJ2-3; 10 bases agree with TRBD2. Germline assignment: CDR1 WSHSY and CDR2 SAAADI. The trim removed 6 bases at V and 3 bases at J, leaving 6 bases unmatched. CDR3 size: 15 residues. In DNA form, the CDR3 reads TGCGCCAGCAGGGTAGCGGGAGGAGGGACAGATACGCAGTATTTT. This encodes CASRVAGGGTDTQYF.